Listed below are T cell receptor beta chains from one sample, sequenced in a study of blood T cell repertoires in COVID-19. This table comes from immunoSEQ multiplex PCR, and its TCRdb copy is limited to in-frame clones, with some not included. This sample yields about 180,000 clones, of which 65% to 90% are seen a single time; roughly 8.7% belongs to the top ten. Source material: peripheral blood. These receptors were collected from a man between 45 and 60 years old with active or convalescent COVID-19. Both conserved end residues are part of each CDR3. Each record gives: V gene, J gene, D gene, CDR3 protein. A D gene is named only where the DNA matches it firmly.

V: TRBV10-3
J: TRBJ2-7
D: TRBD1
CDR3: CAISEQGGYEQYF

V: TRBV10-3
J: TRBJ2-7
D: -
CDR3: CAISKVAGNPSEQYF

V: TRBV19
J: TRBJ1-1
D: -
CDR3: CASSQSGDITEAFF

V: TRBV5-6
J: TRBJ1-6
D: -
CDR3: CASSLDSSGSPLHF

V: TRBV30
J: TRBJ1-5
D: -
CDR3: CAWAWSYSNQPQHF

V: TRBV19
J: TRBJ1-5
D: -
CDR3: CASSSAGPFQPQHF

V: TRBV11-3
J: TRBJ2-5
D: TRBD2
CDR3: CASSSGGETQYF

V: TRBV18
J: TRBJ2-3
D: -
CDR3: CASSPSRSSDTQYF

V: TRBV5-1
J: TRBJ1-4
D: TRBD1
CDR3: CASSDPGGSNEKLFF

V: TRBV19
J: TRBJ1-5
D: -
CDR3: CASSLGGSGNQPQHF

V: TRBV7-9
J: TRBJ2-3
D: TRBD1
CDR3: CASSPPGQGRNTDTQYF

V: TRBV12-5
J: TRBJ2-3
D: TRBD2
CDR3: CASGLVPHSGREKNTSTDTQYF

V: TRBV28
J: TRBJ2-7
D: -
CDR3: CASSLETPSAQYF

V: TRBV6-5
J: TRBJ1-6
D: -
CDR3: CASDRGGSPLHF

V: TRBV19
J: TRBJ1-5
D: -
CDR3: CASNPDSVYSNQPQHF

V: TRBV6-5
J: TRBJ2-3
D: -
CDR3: CASSSHSTDTQYF

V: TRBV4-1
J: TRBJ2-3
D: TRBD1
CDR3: CASSQEGTGGTQYF

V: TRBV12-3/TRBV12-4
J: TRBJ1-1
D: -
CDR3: CASRGRGNTEAFF

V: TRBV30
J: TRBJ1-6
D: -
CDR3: CAWTILPDSPLHF

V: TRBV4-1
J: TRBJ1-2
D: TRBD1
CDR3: CASSQTGGLDYGYTF

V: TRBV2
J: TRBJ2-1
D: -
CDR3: CASNTPGSRGINEQFF

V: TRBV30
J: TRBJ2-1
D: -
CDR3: CAWSLTNEQFF

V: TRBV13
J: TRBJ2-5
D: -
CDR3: CASSPRLDRGGTQYF

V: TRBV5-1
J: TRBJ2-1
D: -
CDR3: CASSSTARNEQFF